This TCR beta chain was recovered during a study of T cells in Graves' hyperthyroidism and ophthalmopathy. Whole-study context: Peripheral blood collection took place at initial diagnosis, before any treatment. Overall study findings and caveats: Most clonotypes that expanded in the thyroid above 0.001 also showed up in blood. Ophthalmopathy was identified by the model a median about 6.4 months ahead of onset.

Trimming took off 0 bases at V and 10 bases at J, with 12 bases between the two ends. The CDR3 extends over 12 amino acids. CDR1 is DFQATT and CDR2 is SNEGSKA in the germline V gene (reference sequence). Fresh peripheral blood, approximately 10 ml, yielded the PBMCs. TCR beta CDR3 region amplification was performed from RNA transcripts. The TCR CDR3 was amplified in a first-round RT-PCR using the HTBI primer set. TCRdb redid the calling of the multiplex PCR reads with MiXCR, one entry per CDR3 protein. The sample carries 550,000 to 650,000 distinct CDR3 sequences, roughly 15% recorded once. This clonotype was seen repeatedly, ten times or more. The target antigen is unknown.

Sequencing was done on a sample of blood. This chain joins TRBV20-1 and TRBJ1-1; D is possibly TRBD1 (5 bases). This TCR was recovered from a woman in her forties with Graves' hyperthyroidism. The CDR3 sequence is CSARDLNGGAFF. The CDR3 region has the DNA TGCAGTGCTAGAGATCTCAACGGGGGAGCTTTCTTT.